This T cell receptor (beta chain) was retrieved from a study of T cell responses to AZD1222 COVID-19 vaccine. Study-wide results and caveats: Most donors were white British and more were female, and clonal diversity was possibly underestimated. When two AZD1222 doses had been given, Spike-specific TCR breadth and depth rose.

Method: immunoSEQ multiplex PCR; TCRdb's copy keeps in-frame clones and lacks some. The sample records 150,000 to 200,000 clones, 87% being singletons. Trimming pared 5 bases from V and 4 bases from J, leaving 11 bases between. Looked up from germline, CDR1 is LNHDA and CDR2 is SQIVND (reference sequence). The CDR3 extends over 13 amino acids. With respect to this clone: Its specificity is unknown.

The sample was peripheral blood, taken on day 0 of AZD1222 vaccination. The clonotype originates from an adult in good health. The chain joins TRBV19 to TRBJ1-1, with a weak D call TRBD1 (5 bases). The CDR3: CASSPRAGTEAFF. The CDR3 DNA reads TGTGCCAGTAGTCCCAGGGCAGGCACTGAAGCTTTCTTT.